In its sample, the clone carrying this TCR beta chain was seen a few times. As yet, its antigen is unknown. The use of a sample-barcoded 5' primer and a J-beta primer mix characterized a second PCR of roughly 6 to 11 cycles. One entry per CDR3 protein results from TCRdb running MiXCR on the 5' RACE reads. This sample has 760,000 or so distinct CDR3 sequences, with more than 20% found just once. The data belong to a study of blood T cells in healthy people across ages. Study-wide background: There was about one barcoded beta molecule captured by template switching per two T cells.

Study-wide results and caveats: CMV infection status of these donors was not known.

This sample was also put to use in a study of T cells of mothers and their children. That source adds: Sequencing got over 9 million TCR beta CDR3 reads from each mother and several million from each child. Mothers and children who were related shared slightly more overlap than unrelated pairs, but not significantly more.

Sequenced input: blood. The sequence came from a boy between 10 and 17 years old in good health.

The CDR3 region is CSARQKLAGDHTDTQYF. In nucleotides, the CDR3 is TGCAGTGCTAGACAAAAACTAGCGGGGGACCACACAGATACGCAGTATTTT. The chain couples TRBV20-1 to TRBJ2-3; 11 bases match TRBD2. V lost 2 bases, J lost 2 bases, and 9 bases stayed unmatched. The germline gives CDR1 DFQATT, CDR2 SNEGSKA (reference sequence). This CDR3 is built from 17 residues.